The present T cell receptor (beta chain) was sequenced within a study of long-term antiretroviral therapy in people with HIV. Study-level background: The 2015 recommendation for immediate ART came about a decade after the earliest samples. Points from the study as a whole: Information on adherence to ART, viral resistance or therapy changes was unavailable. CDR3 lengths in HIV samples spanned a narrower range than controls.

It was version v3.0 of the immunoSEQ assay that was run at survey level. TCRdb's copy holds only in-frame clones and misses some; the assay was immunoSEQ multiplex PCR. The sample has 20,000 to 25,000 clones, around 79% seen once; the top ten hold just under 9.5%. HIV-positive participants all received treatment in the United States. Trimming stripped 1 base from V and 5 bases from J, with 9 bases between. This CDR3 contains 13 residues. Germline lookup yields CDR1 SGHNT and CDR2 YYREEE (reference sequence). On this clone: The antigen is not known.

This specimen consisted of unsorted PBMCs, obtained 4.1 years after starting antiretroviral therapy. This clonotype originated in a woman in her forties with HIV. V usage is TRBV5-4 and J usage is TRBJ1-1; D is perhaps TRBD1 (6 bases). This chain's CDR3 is CASSLQGMTEAFF. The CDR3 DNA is TGTGCCAGCAGCTTGCAGGGGATGACTGAAGCTTTCTTT. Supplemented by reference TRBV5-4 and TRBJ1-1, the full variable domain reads ETGVTQSPTHLIKTRGQQVTLRCSSQSGHNTVSWYQQALGQGPQFIFQYYREEENGRGNFPPRFSGLQFPNYSSELNVNALELDDSALYLCASSLQGMTEAFFGQGTRLTVV.